A single sample gave rise to the 19 T cell receptor beta chains below, sequenced in a study of CD8+CD57+ T cells in acquired aplastic anemia. The use of genomic DNA as template underpinned the TCR beta VDJ and CDR3 profiling. Via MiXCR, TCRdb re-called the reads, giving one row per CDR3 protein. Of 180,000 or so distinct CDR3 sequences listed, 35% to 50% are singletons. Source material: sorted CD4+, CD8+, or CD8+CD57+ T cells (not recorded which) from PBMCs. The receptors here all came from a human donor in good health.

In its sample, this clonotype was seen once. The chain has TRBV7-9 and TRBJ2-5, with 9 bases that match TRBD2. The CDR3 loop spans 14 amino acids. V dropped 1 base and J dropped 5; count of bases not matched to a gene: 2. Germline V gene data show CDR1 as SEHNR and CDR2 as FQNEAQ (reference sequence). The DNA of the CDR3 is TGTGCCAGCAGCTTAGTAGCGGGGGAGGAGACCCAGTACTTC. Amino acid sequence: CASSLVAGEETQYF.

The chain uses TRBV18 and TRBJ2-3; TRBD1 matches at 10 bases. J lost 5 bases, V lost 2 bases, and 1 base had no gene match. The length of the CDR3 is 14 residues. In germline, CDR1 is KGHSH, CDR2 LQKENI. CDR3 protein: CASSPGQGVDTQYF. CDR3 DNA: TGTGCCAGCTCACCAGGACAGGGGGTAGATACGCAGTATTTT.

The V gene is TRBV20-1, the J gene TRBJ2-6; either TRBD1 or TRBD2 may supply D (5 bases each). The V and J ends lost 6 bases and 0 bases respectively, with 18 bases between them. CDR3 length: 17 amino acids. Germline assignment: CDR1 DFQATT and CDR2 SNEGSKA (reference sequence). Here the CDR3 reads CSAPPPWGSSGANVLTF. The CDR3 nucleotides are TGCAGTGCCCCTCCCCCTTGGGGGTCCTCTGGGGCCAACGTCCTGACTTTC.

This chain links TRBV20-1 with TRBJ2-3, with 12 bases fitting TRBD2. Unmatched junction bases numbered 6, after V lost 6 bases and J lost 2 bases. This CDR3 region has 15 residues. Germline V gene sequence: CDR1 DFQATT, CDR2 SNEGSKA (reference sequence). CDR3 sequence (DNA): TGCAGTGCGCAATCTAGCGGGAGGGTCACAGATACGCAGTATTTT. This translates into CSAQSSGRVTDTQYF.

In its sample, this clonotype was seen many times. The V and J genes are TRBV19 and TRBJ2-3, with no clear D. Germline-derived CDR1 and CDR2 are LNHDA and SQIVND (reference sequence). V dropped 3 bases and J dropped 4 bases, with 8 bases sitting between them. The CDR3 has 13 amino acids. The CDR3, as DNA: TGTGCCAGTAGTATTACAGTGTCAGATACGCAGTATTTT. This translates into CASSITVSDTQYF.

This clonotype was observed many times. The V gene is TRBV19, the J gene TRBJ1-2; D uncertain. The V gene's germline CDR1 is LNHDA and CDR2 SQIVND (reference sequence). V lost 3 bases to trimming and J lost 0 bases, with 11 bases between them. This CDR3 spans 15 amino acids. CDR3 DNA sequence: TGTGCCAGTAGTATCGTCGGGAACACTAACTATGGCTACACCTTC. Translating gives CASSIVGNTNYGYTF.

The rearrangement uses TRBV25-1 and TRBJ2-1, with 12 positions matching TRBD2. V trimming: 6 bases; J trimming: 8 bases; junction bases outside the gene matches: 11. Germline lookup yields CDR1 MGHDK and CDR2 SYGVNS. CDR3 length equals 16 residues. The CDR3, as DNA: TGTGCCAGCAGCCCCATGCTAGCGGGGGGGCCTGATGAGCAGTTCTTC. Protein: CASSPMLAGGPDEQFF.

A remark on this clonotype: This CDR3 fails to terminate in the conserved phenylalanine or tryptophan, so it likely reflects a read error. The chain joins TRBV5-1 to TRBJ2-7; 8 positions agree with TRBD1. The CDR3 spans 13 residues. Germline V gives CDR1 SGHRS, CDR2 YFSETQ. The V gene end was trimmed by 6 bases and the J gene end by 2 bases; junction bases not matched to a gene: 4. CDR3 sequence (DNA): TGCGCCAGCATCTTCAGGGGGCCCTACGAGCAGTACCTC. It specifies CASIFRGPYEQYL.

The chain couples TRBV7-8 to TRBJ1-2; 7 nucleotides match TRBD1. Germline lookup yields CDR1 SGHVS and CDR2 FQNEAQ. The V gene end was trimmed by 5 bases and the J gene end by 2 bases; junction bases not matched to a gene: 8. The CDR3 sequence is 15 residues long. CDR3 sequence: CASSPRTGKNYGYTF. The CDR3 DNA follows: TGTGCCAGCAGCCCCCGGACAGGCAAGAACTATGGCTACACCTTC. The variable domain in full, with the rest retrieved from reference TRBV7-8 and TRBJ1-2, is GAGVSQSPRYKVAKRGQDVALRCDPISGHVSLFWYQQALGQGPEFLTYFQNEAQLDKSGLPSDRFFAERPEGSVSTLKIQRTQQEDSAVYLCASSPRTGKNYGYTFGSGTRLTVV.

The chain employs TRBV18 and TRBJ1-1; D gene ambiguous. CDR3 size: 15 residues. Germline CDR1 is KGHSH and CDR2 is LQKENI. V was clipped by 2 bases and J by 3 bases, with 13 bases between them. CDR3 DNA sequence: TGTGCCAGCTCACCAGACTCCGGGAGATACACTGAAGCTTTCTTT. Translation gives CASSPDSGRYTEAFF.

CDR3 bases: TGTGCCAGCAGCCAATTGGGACTAGCGGGAGAGAGCACAGATACGCAGTATTTT. This encodes CASSQLGLAGESTDTQYF. V is TRBV7-9 and J is TRBJ2-3; TRBD2 agrees at 14 bases. Trimming took 5 bases from V and 0 from J; bases not matched to a gene: 7. Germline V gene lookup returns CDR1 SEHNR and CDR2 FQNEAQ (reference sequence). The CDR3 is 18 amino acids. The whole variable domain, remainder taken from reference TRBV7-9 and TRBJ2-3, is DTGVSQNPRHKITKRGQNVTFRCDPISEHNRLYWYRQTLGQGPEFLTYFQNEAQLEKSRLLSDRFSAERPKGSFSTLEIQRTEQGDSAMYLCASSQLGLAGESTDTQYFGPGTRLTVL.

This clonotype was recorded at least ten times. V and J are TRBV20-1 and TRBJ2-1, with D unclear. CDR1 is DFQATT and CDR2 is SNEGSKA in the germline V gene (reference sequence). This CDR3 comprises 13 residues. Trimming took 1 base from V and 7 from J, leaving 11 bases between them. The CDR3 bases are TGCAGTGCTAGAGCCAGGCTGACGAATGAGCAGTTCTTC. This encodes CSARARLTNEQFF.

As to this clonotype: A much larger clonotype is one base distant, so this may be a read error. The J gene is TRBJ1-1, the V gene TRBV6-1; no clear D. The germline gives CDR1 MNHNS, CDR2 SASEGT. The CDR3 has 13 residues. CDR3 in amino acids: CASSERGNIEAFF. The CDR3 DNA follows: TGTGCCAGCAGTGAACGAGGGAACATTGAAGCTTTCTTT.

This chain uses TRBV2 with TRBJ1-5, with TRBD1 matching over 9 bases. From germline, CDR1 is SNHLY and CDR2 FYNNEI. This CDR3 comprises 14 residues. The J segment lost 2 bases and the V segment lost 7 bases, leaving 3 bases of the junction unmatched. As DNA, the CDR3 is TGTGCCAGCAAGGGGGACAGGGGCAATCAGCCCCAGCATTTT. Translation: CASKGDRGNQPQHF.

This clonotype was observed many times. The chain joins TRBV2 to TRBJ1-5, with TRBD1 matching 12 bases. Losses at the gene ends were 4 bases for V and 7 bases for J; bases not matched to a gene: 11. From germline, CDR1 is SNHLY and CDR2 FYNNEI. CDR3 length: 17 residues. The CDR3 loop is CASSVVAGQGAGQPQHF. As DNA, the CDR3 is TGTGCCAGCAGTGTTGTCGCGGGACAGGGGGCAGGACAGCCCCAGCATTTT.

This clonotype was found many times. The gene calls are TRBV12-3 or TRBV12-4 and TRBJ2-7; D remains unclear. The CDR3 spans 13 residues. V was clipped by 1 base and J by 1 base, with 5 bases between them. In nucleotides, the CDR3 is TGTGCCAGCAGTTTAGAACGGTCCTACGAGCAGTACTTC. Translated, it gives CASSLERSYEQYF.

The rearrangement links TRBV7-8 to TRBJ1-5, with D perhaps TRBD1 (5 bases). The germline V gene has CDR1 SGHVS and CDR2 FQNEAQ. The ends were cut back, 9 bases at V and 9 bases at J, with 18 bases in the middle. The CDR3 spans 13 residues. The CDR3 DNA sequence: TGTGCCAGTGGGGGAGGGATTGATTGGCCCCAGCATTTT. Translated, it gives CASGGGIDWPQHF.

This clonotype was counted many times. The chain is built from TRBV11-2 and TRBJ1-5, with 7 nucleotides matching TRBD1. V lost 1 base to trimming and J lost 0 bases; unmatched junction nucleotides: 12. Germline V gene data show CDR1 as SGHAT and CDR2 as FQNNGV. CDR3 length: 19 amino acids. CDR3 loop: CASSLGKLGQLYSNQPQHF. The DNA for the CDR3 is TGTGCCAGCAGCTTAGGAAAGTTGGGACAGCTTTATAGCAATCAGCCCCAGCATTTT.

The chain links TRBV5-4 to TRBJ2-7; TRBD2 aligns across 8 bases. Near its end, the DNA agrees better with TRBJ2-5, so the J call may be wrong. The CDR3 runs 17 residues. Germline values: CDR1 SGHNT, CDR2 YYREEE (reference sequence). CDR3 DNA sequence: TGTGCCAGCAGCTTGGCGGGCAGCGGGGGTCCTCAAGAGACCCAGTACTTC. The encoded protein is CASSLAGSGGPQETQYF.